This T cell receptor (beta chain) was recovered during a study of shared clonotypes between healthy human individuals (TCRdb year 2020). With regard to the full study: Three men and two women, aged 18 to 49 years, made up the cohort. Between about 0.85 and 10 billion PBMCs per donor were obtained by leukapheresis. To increase sequencing depth and limit assay-specific biases, TCR repertoire library preparation and sequencing were carried out by different laboratories using diverse techniques. Blood TCR repertoires of several healthy adults were deeply sequenced to estimate repertoire size and the extent of clonotype sharing between individuals. Per donor, three plates each were used for CD4 naive and CD4 memory, two for CD8 naive, and one for CD8 memory. Points the paper makes about the study in general: Naive subsets generally had larger estimated clonotype richness than memory subsets. Clonotypes shared by all four sorted-subset donors showed higher generation probabilities than non-shared clonotypes. Pairwise subsampling led to the expectation that sequencing depth would affect the degree of clonotype sharing among donors. Roughly 5% of naive CD4, around 3.5% of naive CD8, approximately 2.2% of memory CD4, and approximately 0.39% of memory CD8 clonotypes were shared across a handful of donors. Sampling was restricted to blood, and TCR repertoires in tissue are likely to differ from TCR repertoires in blood. Rarefaction of sorted-subset datasets indicated incomplete sequencing despite the large sequencing depth. The genetic and exposure-history diversity represented was limited by the small number of donors.

Trimming removed 1 base from V and 5 bases from J; the gene matches leave 3 bases unexplained. CDR1 is given as SGHAT and CDR2 as FQNNGV, both from the germline V gene. Inclusive of the bounding cysteine and phenylalanine, the CDR3 is 15 residues long. CDR3 DNA is the only sequence kept; it has 45 bases, read in frame from the first base. A note on this clone: The specificity of this receptor is unknown. Base qualities are not recorded, but no much larger clone differs from it by a single base.

TCR CDR3 regions were amplified from genomic DNA by multiplex PCR using the deep immunoSEQ assay. For each cell subset, the extracted genomic DNA was distributed evenly across all wells of several immunoSEQ 96-well plates, and each plate served as one replicate. For sorted subsets, around 200 ng genomic DNA, equal to 30,000 to 35,000 T cell genomes, was loaded into each replicate PCR. The purified libraries were quantified using a Qubit 3.0 fluorometer, sized with a Bioanalyzer 2100, and then quantified again using the KAPA Library Quantification kit. Every immunoSEQ 96-well plate was sequenced on a dedicated single-read 150-cycle Illumina NextSeq 550 flow cell. The paper's data handling went like this. The immunoSEQ output contained only junctional sequences without quality scores, so filtering could not match that applied to full-length reads. Sequences were annotated with PyIR, a Python wrapper for IgBLAST v1.9, and V/J genes and CDR3 were assigned using IMGT germline references. Reads with weak V/J assignments (E-value above 1e-6), missing CDR3, stop codons, out-of-frame junctions, or ambiguous translated residues were removed. V3J clonotypes were defined by identical inferred V gene, J gene, and CDR3 amino acid sequence. Percentage overlap between repertoires was calculated by dividing the number of shared unique clonotypes by the size of the smaller repertoire. Three approaches were used to assess repertoire richness: RTK rarefaction, the Chao1 estimator, and Recon v2.1 estimates of unobserved clonotypes. OLGA was used to compute generation probabilities for all TCRbeta clonotypes that the gDNA method yielded from four donors. In TCRdb, the immuneACCESS table is reduced to in-frame sequences with V and J assigned. These tables do not hold every clone; where another copy was compared, an unresolved V gene accounts for under half, and the others remain unexplained. D and trimming were read from the DNA, whereas the V and J calls and clone size are those reported in that table. This sample has about 2,200,000 clones in its table, and around 93% of those were observed once. The biggest ten clones account for about 1.5% of the sample.

CD8 naive samples were obtained by positive selection for CCR7 among CD45RO-negative cells, yielding a CD45RA+CCR7+ population from which TemRA cells were excluded. Healthy HIV-negative adults with no recently reported acute infections or vaccinations were included as donors. Every donor was a Caucasian adult living in Nashville, Tennessee, USA. After blood collection by leukapheresis, PBMCs were isolated using Ficoll-Histopaque density gradient centrifugation and then cryopreserved in the vapor phase of liquid nitrogen. Analytical flow cytometry was used to check the purity and quantity of each magnetically sorted T cell population. From each sorted fraction, genomic DNA was isolated and quantified by UV absorbance on a Nanodrop 2000c.

The chain links TRBV11-2 with TRBJ2-1; 9 junctional bases match TRBD2. This receptor was identified in a man in his late teens or twenties in good health. Some clones in this sample may be carry-over from other donors' samples. The sample consisted of naive CD8+ T cells from PBMCs. This specimen's cell subset or site label, interpreted: CD45RA+CCR7+. The nucleotide sequence reads as follows: TGTGCCAGCAGCTTAGGTGCTAGCGGGGACAATGAGCAGTTCTTC. Its protein is CASSLGASGDNEQFF.